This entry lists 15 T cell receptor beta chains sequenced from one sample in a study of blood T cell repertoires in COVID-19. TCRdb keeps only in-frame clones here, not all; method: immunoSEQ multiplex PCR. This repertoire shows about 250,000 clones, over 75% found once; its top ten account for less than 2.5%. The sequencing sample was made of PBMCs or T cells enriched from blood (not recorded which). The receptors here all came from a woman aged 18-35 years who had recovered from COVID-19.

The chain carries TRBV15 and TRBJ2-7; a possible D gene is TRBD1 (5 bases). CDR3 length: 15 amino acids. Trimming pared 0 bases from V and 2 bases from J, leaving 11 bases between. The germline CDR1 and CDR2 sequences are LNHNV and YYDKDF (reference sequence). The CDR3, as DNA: TGTGCCACCAGCAGAGAGGGGCAGGGCGCCTACGAGCAGTACTTC. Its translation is CATSREGQGAYEQYF.

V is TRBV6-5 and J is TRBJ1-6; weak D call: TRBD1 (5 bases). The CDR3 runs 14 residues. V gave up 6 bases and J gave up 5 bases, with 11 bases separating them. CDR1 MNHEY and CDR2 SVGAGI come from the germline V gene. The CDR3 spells CASSPYRNNSPLHF. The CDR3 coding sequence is TGTGCCAGCAGCCCCTACAGGAATAATTCACCCCTCCACTTT.

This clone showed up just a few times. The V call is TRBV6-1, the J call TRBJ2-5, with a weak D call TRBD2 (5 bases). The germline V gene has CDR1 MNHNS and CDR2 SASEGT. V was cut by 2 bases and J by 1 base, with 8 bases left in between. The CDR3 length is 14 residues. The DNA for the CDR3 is TGTGCCAGCAGTGAACGGAGGCCCCAAGAGACCCAGTACTTC. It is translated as CASSERRPQETQYF.

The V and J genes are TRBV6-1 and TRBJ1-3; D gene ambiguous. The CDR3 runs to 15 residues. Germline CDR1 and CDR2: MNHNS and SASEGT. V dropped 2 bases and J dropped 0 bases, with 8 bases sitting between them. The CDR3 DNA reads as TGTGCCAGCAGTGAAAAAACAGCCTCTGGAAACACCATATATTTT. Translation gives CASSEKTASGNTIYF.

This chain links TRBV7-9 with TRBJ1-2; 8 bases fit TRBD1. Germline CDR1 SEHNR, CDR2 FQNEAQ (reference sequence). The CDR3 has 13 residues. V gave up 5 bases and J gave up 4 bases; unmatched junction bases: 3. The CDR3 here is CASSPGGIYGYTF. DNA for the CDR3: TGTGCCAGCAGCCCAGGGGGCATCTATGGCTACACCTTC.

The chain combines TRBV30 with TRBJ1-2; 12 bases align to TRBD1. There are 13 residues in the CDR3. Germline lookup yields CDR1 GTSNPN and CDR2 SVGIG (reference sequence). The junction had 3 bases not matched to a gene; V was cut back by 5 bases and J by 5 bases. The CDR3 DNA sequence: TGTGCCTGGCGGGACAGGGGGCTTTATGGCTACACCTTC. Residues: CAWRDRGLYGYTF.

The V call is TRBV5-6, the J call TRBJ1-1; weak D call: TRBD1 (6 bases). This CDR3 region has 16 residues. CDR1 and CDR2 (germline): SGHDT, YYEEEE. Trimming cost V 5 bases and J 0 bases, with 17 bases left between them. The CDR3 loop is CASSNDRFIVNTEAFF. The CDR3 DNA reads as TGTGCCAGCAGTAACGACAGGTTTATAGTGAACACTGAAGCTTTCTTT. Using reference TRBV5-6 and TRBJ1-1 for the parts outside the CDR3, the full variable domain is DAGVTQSPTHLIKTRGQQVTLRCSPKSGHDTVSWYQQALGQGPQFIFQYYEEEERQRGNFPDRFSGHQFPNYSSELNVNALLLGDSALYLCASSNDRFIVNTEAFFGQGTRLTVV.

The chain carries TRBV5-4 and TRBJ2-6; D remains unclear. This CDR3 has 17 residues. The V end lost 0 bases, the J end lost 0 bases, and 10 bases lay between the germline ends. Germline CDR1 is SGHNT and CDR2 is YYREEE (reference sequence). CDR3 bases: TGTGCCAGCAGCTTGGGACACCGAAACTCTGGGGCCAACGTCCTGACTTTC. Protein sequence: CASSLGHRNSGANVLTF.

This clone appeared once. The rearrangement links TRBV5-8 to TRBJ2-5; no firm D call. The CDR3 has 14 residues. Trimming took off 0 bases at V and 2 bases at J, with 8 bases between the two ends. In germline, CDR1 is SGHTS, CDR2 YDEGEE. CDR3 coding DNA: TGTGCCAGCAGCTTGGCTCTACTACAAGAGACCCAGTACTTC. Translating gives CASSLALLQETQYF.

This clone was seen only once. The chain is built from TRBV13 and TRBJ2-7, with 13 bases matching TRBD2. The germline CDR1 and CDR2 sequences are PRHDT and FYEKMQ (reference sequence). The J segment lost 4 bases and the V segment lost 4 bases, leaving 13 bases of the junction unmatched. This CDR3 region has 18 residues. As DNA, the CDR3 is TGTGCCAGCAGCTCCCTCGGGACTAGCGGGGCAAAAGGGTACGAGCAGTACTTC. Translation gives CASSSLGTSGAKGYEQYF.

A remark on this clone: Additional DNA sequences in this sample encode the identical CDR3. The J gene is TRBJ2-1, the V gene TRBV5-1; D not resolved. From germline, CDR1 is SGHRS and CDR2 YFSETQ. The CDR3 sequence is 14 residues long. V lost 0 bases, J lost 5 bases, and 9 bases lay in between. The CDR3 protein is CASSLGGQDNEQFF. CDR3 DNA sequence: TGCGCCAGCAGCTTGGGTGGCCAGGACAATGAGCAGTTCTTC.

The CDR3 reads CASSVGLASYEQYF. Written as DNA, the CDR3 is TGTGCCAGCAGCGTAGGACTAGCGTCCTACGAGCAGTACTTC. The chain employs TRBV9 and TRBJ2-7; 8 bases align to TRBD2. CDR1 is SGDLS and CDR2 is YYNGEE in the germline V gene. V dropped 0 bases and J dropped 1; count of bases not matched to a gene: 0. This CDR3 has 14 residues. Supplemented by reference TRBV9 and TRBJ2-7, the full variable domain reads DSGVTQTPKHLITATGQRVTLRCSPRSGDLSVYWYQQSLDQGLQFLIQYYNGEERAKGNILERFSAQQFPDLHSELNLSSLELGDSALYFCASSVGLASYEQYFGPGTRLTVT.

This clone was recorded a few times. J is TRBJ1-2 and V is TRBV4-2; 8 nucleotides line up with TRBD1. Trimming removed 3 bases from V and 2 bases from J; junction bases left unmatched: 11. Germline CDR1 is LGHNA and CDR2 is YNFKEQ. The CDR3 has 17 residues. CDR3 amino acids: CASSQDSSTGANYGYTF. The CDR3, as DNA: TGTGCCAGCAGCCAGGATTCGTCGACAGGGGCGAACTATGGCTACACCTTC.

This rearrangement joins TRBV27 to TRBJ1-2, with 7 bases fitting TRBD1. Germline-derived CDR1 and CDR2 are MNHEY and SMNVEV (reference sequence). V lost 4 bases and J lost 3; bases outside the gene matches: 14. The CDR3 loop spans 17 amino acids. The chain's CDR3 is CASSSTQYRGWDYGYTF. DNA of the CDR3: TGTGCCAGCAGTTCCACCCAATACAGGGGCTGGGACTATGGCTACACCTTC.

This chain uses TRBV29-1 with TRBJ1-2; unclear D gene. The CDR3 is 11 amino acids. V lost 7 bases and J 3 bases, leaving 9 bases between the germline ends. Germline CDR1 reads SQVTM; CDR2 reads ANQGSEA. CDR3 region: CSGGSDYGYTF. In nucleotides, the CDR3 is TGCAGCGGGGGATCTGACTATGGCTACACCTTC.